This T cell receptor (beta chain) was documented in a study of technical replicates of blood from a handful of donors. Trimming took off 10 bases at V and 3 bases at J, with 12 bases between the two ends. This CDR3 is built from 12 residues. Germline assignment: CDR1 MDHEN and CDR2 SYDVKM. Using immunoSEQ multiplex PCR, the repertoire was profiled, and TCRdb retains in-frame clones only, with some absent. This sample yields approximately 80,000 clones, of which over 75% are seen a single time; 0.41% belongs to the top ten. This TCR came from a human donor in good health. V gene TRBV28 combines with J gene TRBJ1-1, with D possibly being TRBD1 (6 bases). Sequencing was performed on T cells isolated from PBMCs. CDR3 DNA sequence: TGTGCCATACAGGGTGGGGACACTGAAGCTTTCTTT. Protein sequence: CAIQGGDTEAFF.